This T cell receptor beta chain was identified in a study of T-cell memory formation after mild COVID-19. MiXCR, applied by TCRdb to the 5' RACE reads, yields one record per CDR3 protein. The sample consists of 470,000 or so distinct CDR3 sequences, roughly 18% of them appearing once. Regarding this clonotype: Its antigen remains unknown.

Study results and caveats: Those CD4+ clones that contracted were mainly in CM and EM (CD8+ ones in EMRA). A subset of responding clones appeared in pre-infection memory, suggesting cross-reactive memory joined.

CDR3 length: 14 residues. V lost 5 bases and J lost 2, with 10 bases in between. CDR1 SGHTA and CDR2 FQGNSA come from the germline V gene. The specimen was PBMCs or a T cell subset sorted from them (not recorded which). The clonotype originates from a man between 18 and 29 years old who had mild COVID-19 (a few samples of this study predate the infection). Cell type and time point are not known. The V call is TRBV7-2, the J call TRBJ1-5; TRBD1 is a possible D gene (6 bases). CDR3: CASSANRGNQPQHF. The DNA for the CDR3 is TGTGCCAGCAGCGCAAACAGGGGCAATCAGCCCCAGCATTTT.